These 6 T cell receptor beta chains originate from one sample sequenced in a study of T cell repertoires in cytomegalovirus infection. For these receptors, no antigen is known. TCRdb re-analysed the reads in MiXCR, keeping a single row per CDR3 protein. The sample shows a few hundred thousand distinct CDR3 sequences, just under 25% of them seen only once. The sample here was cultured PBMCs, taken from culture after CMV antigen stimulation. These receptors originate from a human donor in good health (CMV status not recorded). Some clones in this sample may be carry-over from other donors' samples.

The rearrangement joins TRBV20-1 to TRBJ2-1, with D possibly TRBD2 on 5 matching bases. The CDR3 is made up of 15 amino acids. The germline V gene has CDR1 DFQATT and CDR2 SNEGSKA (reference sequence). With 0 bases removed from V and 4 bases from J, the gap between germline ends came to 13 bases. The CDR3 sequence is CSARDRVTGYNEQFF. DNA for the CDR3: TGCAGTGCTAGAGATCGTGTTACGGGATACAATGAGCAGTTCTTC.

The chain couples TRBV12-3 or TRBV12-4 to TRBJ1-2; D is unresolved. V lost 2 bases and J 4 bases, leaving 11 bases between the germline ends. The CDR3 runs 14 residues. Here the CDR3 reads CASSLNAGSYGYTF. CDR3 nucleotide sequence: TGTGCCAGCAGTTTAAACGCAGGAAGCTATGGCTACACCTTC.

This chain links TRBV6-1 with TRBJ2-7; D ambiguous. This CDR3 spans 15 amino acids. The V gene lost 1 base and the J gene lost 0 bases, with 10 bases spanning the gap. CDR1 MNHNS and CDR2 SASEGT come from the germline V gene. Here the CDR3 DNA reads TGTGCCAGCAGTGAAGAAACAAGCAGCTCCTACGAGCAGTACTTC. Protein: CASSEETSSSYEQYF.

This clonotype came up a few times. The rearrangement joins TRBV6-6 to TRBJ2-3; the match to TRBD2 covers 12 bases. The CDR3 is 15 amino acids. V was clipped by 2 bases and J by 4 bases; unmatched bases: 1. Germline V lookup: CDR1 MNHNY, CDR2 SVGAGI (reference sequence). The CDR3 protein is CASSYPSGRADTQYF. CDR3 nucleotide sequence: TGTGCCAGCAGTTACCCTAGCGGGAGGGCAGATACGCAGTATTTT.

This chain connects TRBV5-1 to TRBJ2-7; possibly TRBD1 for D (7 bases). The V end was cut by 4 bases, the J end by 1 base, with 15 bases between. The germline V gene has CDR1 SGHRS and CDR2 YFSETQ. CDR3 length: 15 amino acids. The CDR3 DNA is TGCGCCAGCAGCGTACGGACAGGAGGGTCCTACGAGCAGTACTTC. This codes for CASSVRTGGSYEQYF. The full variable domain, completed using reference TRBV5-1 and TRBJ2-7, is KAGVTQTPRYLIKTRGQQVTLSCSPISGHRSVSWYQQTPGQGLQFLFEYFSETQRNKGNFPGRFSGRQFSNSRSEMNVSTLELGDSALYLCASSVRTGGSYEQYFGPGTRLTVT.

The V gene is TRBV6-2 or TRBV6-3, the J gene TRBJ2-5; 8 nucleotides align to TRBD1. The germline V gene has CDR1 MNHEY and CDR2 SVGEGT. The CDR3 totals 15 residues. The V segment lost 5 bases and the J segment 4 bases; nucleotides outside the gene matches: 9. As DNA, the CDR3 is TGTGCCAGCAGTCTACGGACAGGGAAGGGAGAGACCCAGTACTTC. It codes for CASSLRTGKGETQYF.